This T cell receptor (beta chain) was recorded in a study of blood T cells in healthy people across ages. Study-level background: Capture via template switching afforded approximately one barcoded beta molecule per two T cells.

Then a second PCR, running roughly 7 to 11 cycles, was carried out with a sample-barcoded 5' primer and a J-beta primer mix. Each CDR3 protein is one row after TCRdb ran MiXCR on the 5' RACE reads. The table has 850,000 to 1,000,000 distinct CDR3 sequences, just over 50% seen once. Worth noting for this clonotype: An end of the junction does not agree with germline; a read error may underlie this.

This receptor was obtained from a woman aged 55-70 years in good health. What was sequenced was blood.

CDR3 loop: CTITPRGGPYEQYF. The DNA of the CDR3 is TGTACCATCACACCCCGAGGTGGGCCCTACGAGCAGTACTTC. The chain employs TRBV10-3 and TRBJ2-5; D is unresolved. The end of the DNA fits TRBJ2-7 better, so the J call may be wrong. The CDR3 length is 14 residues. CDR1 ENHRY and CDR2 SYGVKD come from the germline V gene.